This passage covers 23 T cell receptor beta chains from one sample sequenced in a study of PD-L1 blockade in urothelial cancer. The data were produced by immunoSEQ multiplex PCR, yet TCRdb's version contains in-frame clones alone and is incomplete. The sample yields tens of thousands of clones, 75% to 90% seen once. The sequenced sample was PBMCs, obtained around atezolizumab (anti-PD-L1) treatment. The receptors shown here come from a woman in her 70s with urothelial cancer.

The V call is TRBV9, the J call TRBJ2-1; TRBD2 matches at 7 bases. Per germline, CDR1 SGDLS and CDR2 YYNGEE. This CDR3 region has 16 residues. V was pared by 4 bases and J by 0 bases, with 7 bases of the junction left unmatched. The CDR3 is CASSSRDYGSYNEQFF. The CDR3 DNA sequence: TGTGCCAGCAGCAGCCGGGACTACGGCTCCTACAATGAGCAGTTCTTC.

This rearrangement joins TRBV30 to TRBJ2-1, with TRBD2 matching 9 bases. The V segment lost 0 bases and the J segment 7 bases; nucleotides outside the gene matches: 13. CDR3 length equals 17 residues. Germline CDR1 and CDR2: GTSNPN and SVGIG (reference sequence). As DNA, the CDR3 is TGTGCCTGGAGTGTAAATTACGGCGGGGGGGCCAGGAATGAGCAGTTCTTC. Amino acid sequence: CAWSVNYGGGARNEQFF.

This clone was recorded many times. This chain joins TRBV10-3 and TRBJ2-1; 7 nucleotides line up with TRBD2. CDR3 length: 13 amino acids. Germline values: CDR1 ENHRY, CDR2 SYGVKD. Unmatched junction bases numbered 6, after V lost 7 bases and J lost 6 bases. The CDR3 coding sequence is TGTGCCATCACGCGGGAGTCTGGCAATGAGCAGTTCTTC. Amino acid sequence: CAITRESGNEQFF.

DNA of the CDR3: TGTGCCAGCAGCTCTTCCAGGGTTGAGACCCAGTACTTC. It specifies CASSSSRVETQYF. The chain combines TRBV13 with TRBJ2-5; D possibly corresponds to TRBD1 (5 bases). The V gene lost 4 bases and the J gene lost 5 bases, with 11 bases spanning the gap. CDR3 length equals 13 residues. The germline V gene encodes CDR1 PRHDT and CDR2 FYEKMQ (reference sequence).

The gene calls are TRBV5-8 and TRBJ1-5, with 9 bases aligning to TRBD1. Trimming cost V 3 bases and J 7 bases; bases outside gene matches: 8. The CDR3 is 15 residues long. Germline-derived CDR1 and CDR2 are SGHTS and YDEGEE. Here the CDR3 reads CASSYPGTGSQPQHF. In DNA, the CDR3 is TGTGCCAGCAGCTATCCCGGGACAGGGAGCCAGCCCCAGCATTTT.

The rearrangement joins TRBV15 to TRBJ2-2, with 7 bases fitting TRBD1. V was pared by 0 bases and J by 2 bases, with 9 bases of the junction left unmatched. The CDR3 consists of 18 residues. Germline loops: CDR1 LNHNV, CDR2 YYDKDF (reference sequence). Here the CDR3 DNA reads TGTGCCACCAGCAGAGACAGACAGGGTAGACTTAACACCGGGGAGCTGTTTTTT. Amino acids: CATSRDRQGRLNTGELFF.

This chain links TRBV2 with TRBJ2-3, with 12 bases lining up with TRBD1. This CDR3 is 19 amino acids long. V dropped 5 bases and J dropped 6; count of bases not matched to a gene: 18. CDR1 is SNHLY and CDR2 is FYNNEI in the germline V gene. This CDR3 reads CASSIPGQGANMVLDTQYF. The CDR3 bases are TGTGCCAGCAGTATACCGGGACAGGGGGCTAATATGGTTTTGGATACGCAGTATTTT.

This rearrangement joins TRBV7-9 to TRBJ2-7; D perhaps matches TRBD1 (6 bases). The V end lost 5 bases, the J end lost 6 bases, and 14 bases lay between the germline ends. In germline, CDR1 is SEHNR, CDR2 FQNEAQ (reference sequence). The CDR3 is 13 residues long. The CDR3 sequence: CASSAQGGVEQYF. In nucleotides, the CDR3 is TGTGCCAGCAGCGCACAGGGTGGGGTCGAGCAGTACTTC.

CDR3 in amino acids: CASSPGQTTGELFF. CDR3 coding DNA: TGTGCCAGCAGCCCGGGACAGACCACCGGGGAGCTGTTTTTT. The chain links TRBV11-3 to TRBJ2-2; the match to TRBD1 covers 7 bases. Unmatched junction bases numbered 4, after V lost 5 bases and J lost 4 bases. This CDR3 contains 14 residues. Germline V lookup: CDR1 SGHNT, CDR2 YENEEA. The full variable domain, in which reference TRBV11-3 and TRBJ2-2 provide the parts outside the CDR3, is EAGVVQSPRYKIIEKKQPVAFWCNPISGHNTLYWYLQNLGQGPELLIRYENEEAVDDSQLPKDRFSAERLKGVDSTLKIQPAELGDSAVYLCASSPGQTTGELFFGEGSRLTVL.

This sequence joins TRBV28 and TRBJ1-2; D may be TRBD1 (6 bases). Germline V gene sequence: CDR1 MDHEN, CDR2 SYDVKM. V was clipped by 6 bases and J by 7 bases, with 18 bases between them. This CDR3 has 14 amino acids. The CDR3 protein is CASSPVSGDGGYTF. The CDR3 DNA follows: TGTGCCAGCAGCCCCGTTTCAGGGGACGGTGGCTACACCTTC.

The chain couples TRBV7-9 to TRBJ1-2; a weak D match, TRBD1 (5 bases). Trimming removed 5 bases at V and 0 bases at J, with 13 bases between. Germline lookup yields CDR1 SEHNR and CDR2 FQNEAQ (reference sequence). This CDR3 spans 15 amino acids. CDR3 sequence: CASSPGGFSNYGYTF. CDR3 DNA sequence: TGTGCCAGCAGCCCCGGGGGATTCTCTAACTATGGCTACACCTTC.

The chain is built from TRBV28 and TRBJ2-7, with a possible D match to TRBD1 (6 bases). Germline V gene lookup returns CDR1 MDHEN and CDR2 SYDVKM. V was shortened by 5 bases and J by 3 bases, with 14 bases between the two germline ends. CDR3 length: 14 amino acids. CDR3 loop: CASSITGSGYEQYF. The DNA for the CDR3 is TGTGCCAGCAGTATAACAGGGTCAGGCTACGAGCAGTACTTC.

CDR3 in amino acids: CASSYEAEANYGYTF. In DNA form, the CDR3 reads TGTGCCAGCAGTTACGAGGCGGAGGCTAACTATGGCTACACCTTC. The chain couples TRBV6-5 to TRBJ1-2, with D unresolved. Deletions cut 2 bases from V and 0 bases from J, with 10 bases between. CDR3 length equals 15 residues. Germline V gene lookup returns CDR1 MNHEY and CDR2 SVGAGI.

The gene calls are TRBV6-5 and TRBJ1-6; D is ambiguous. The CDR3 extends over 16 amino acids. V was shortened by 0 bases and J by 3 bases, with 9 bases between the two germline ends. CDR1 is MNHEY and CDR2 is SVGAGI in the germline V gene. The DNA of the CDR3 is TGTGCCAGCAGTTACTCGACTTCCCTCTATAATTCACCCCTCCACTTT. It encodes CASSYSTSLYNSPLHF.

The rearrangement joins TRBV2 to TRBJ1-2; perhaps TRBD1 as D (5 bases). Germline-derived CDR1 and CDR2 are SNHLY and FYNNEI. V lost 3 bases, J lost 7 bases, and 18 bases lay in between. This CDR3 comprises 15 residues. The CDR3 loop is CASSDGGGLWLGYTF. The CDR3 DNA follows: TGTGCCAGCAGTGATGGCGGGGGTCTATGGCTTGGCTACACCTTC.

J is TRBJ2-1 and V is TRBV6-5; the D is unclear. Trimming cost V 5 bases and J 6 bases, with 8 bases left between them. CDR1 and CDR2 from the germline V gene are MNHEY and SVGAGI. The CDR3 loop spans 12 amino acids. CDR3 in DNA: TGTGCCAGCAGTCCGCCCGGCAATGAGCAGTTCTTC. Its translation: CASSPPGNEQFF.

V and J are TRBV10-2 and TRBJ1-6; tentative D call: TRBD1 (5 bases). The CDR3 covers 13 residues. The germline V gene has CDR1 WSHSY and CDR2 SAAADI. V gave up 3 bases and J gave up 7 bases, with 7 bases separating them. In nucleotides, the CDR3 is TGCGCCAGCAGTGACAGGGTGAATTCACCCCTCCACTTT. It codes for CASSDRVNSPLHF.

This clone was seen just once. The chain couples TRBV13 to TRBJ1-1; D is undetermined. Germline CDR1 is PRHDT and CDR2 is FYEKMQ (reference sequence). The CDR3 is 14 residues long. Trimming stripped 2 bases from V and 5 bases from J, with 12 bases between. This CDR3 reads CASSLYGEETEAFF. As DNA, the CDR3 is TGTGCCAGCAGCTTATACGGGGAGGAGACTGAAGCTTTCTTT.

This sequence joins TRBV6-1 and TRBJ2-2, with 8 bases aligning to TRBD2. Germline V CDR1 and CDR2: MNHNS, SASEGT. V dropped 2 bases and J dropped 6; count of bases not matched to a gene: 11. This CDR3 has 17 amino acids. The CDR3 spells CASSERRSGGLSGELFF. The CDR3, as DNA: TGTGCCAGCAGTGAAAGGCGATCGGGGGGGCTGTCCGGGGAGCTGTTTTTT.

V and J are TRBV5-4 and TRBJ1-6; TRBD1 might be the D (6 bases). CDR3 length: 16 residues. Trimming stripped 4 bases from V and 10 bases from J, with 21 bases between. Per the germline V gene, CDR1 is SGHNT and CDR2 is YYREEE (reference sequence). The CDR3 spells CASSGSGGGLPSPLHF. Here the CDR3 DNA reads TGTGCCAGCAGCGGGTCTGGGGGGGGGCTTCCCTCACCCCTCCACTTT. The full variable domain, rest sourced from reference TRBV5-4 and TRBJ1-6, is ETGVTQSPTHLIKTRGQQVTLRCSSQSGHNTVSWYQQALGQGPQFIFQYYREEENGRGNFPPRFSGLQFPNYSSELNVNALELDDSALYLCASSGSGGGLPSPLHFGNGTRLTVT.

This clone showed up just a few times. This rearrangement joins TRBV5-1 to TRBJ2-7; 8 positions agree with TRBD1. This CDR3 spans 17 amino acids. Germline V gives CDR1 SGHRS, CDR2 YFSETQ. Trimming removed 3 bases from V and 0 bases from J; junction bases left unmatched: 11. The CDR3 coding sequence is TGCGCCAGCAGCTCCCCACCGGGACAGGATTTCTCCTACGAGCAGTACTTC. Residues: CASSSPPGQDFSYEQYF.

The rearrangement links TRBV11-2 to TRBJ2-1, with 9 bases identical to TRBD2. The junction had 10 bases not matched to a gene; V was cut back by 5 bases and J by 5 bases. The V gene's germline CDR1 is SGHAT and CDR2 FQNNGV. The CDR3 spans 16 residues. DNA for the CDR3: TGTGCCAGCAGCCTATCTGCTAGCGGGGTACACAATGAGCAGTTCTTC. It specifies CASSLSASGVHNEQFF.

This rearrangement joins TRBV6-1 to TRBJ1-2; a possible D gene is TRBD1 (5 bases). Germline CDR1 MNHNS, CDR2 SASEGT. This CDR3 spans 13 amino acids. Trimming shortened V by 0 bases and J by 8 bases, and 10 bases separated the two germline ends. CDR3 in DNA: TGTGCCAGCAGTGAAGCGCAGTGGGGCGGCTACACCTTC. Its protein is CASSEAQWGGYTF.